What follows is one TCR beta chain and its context. Its specificity is not known. This entry is derived from a study of T cell responses to AZD1222 COVID-19 vaccine. Germline assignment: CDR1 SGHTA and CDR2 FQGNSA. V shed 0 bases and J shed 7 bases, with 9 bases lying between them. CDR3 length: 13 amino acids. The method was immunoSEQ multiplex PCR; TCRdb's version includes in-frame clones alone and lacks a portion of them. The sample holds around 150,000 clones, less than 95% seen once. Researchers grouped second doses given at about 4 or about 12 weeks into one pool. Study-level points and caveats: Within unmutated variant regions lay the reported targets of nearly half of spike-specific TCRs. Possibly, clonal diversity was underestimated; donors were largely white British and included more females.

Material: peripheral blood, obtained 28 days after the second AZD1222 dose. This TCR derives from an adult who received the AZD1222 COVID-19 vaccine. The chain has TRBV7-2 and TRBJ1-2; TRBD1 is a possible D gene (6 bases). The DNA of the CDR3 is TGTGCCAGCAGCTTAGCTGGGGGCTTTGGCTACACCTTC. It yields the protein CASSLAGGFGYTF.